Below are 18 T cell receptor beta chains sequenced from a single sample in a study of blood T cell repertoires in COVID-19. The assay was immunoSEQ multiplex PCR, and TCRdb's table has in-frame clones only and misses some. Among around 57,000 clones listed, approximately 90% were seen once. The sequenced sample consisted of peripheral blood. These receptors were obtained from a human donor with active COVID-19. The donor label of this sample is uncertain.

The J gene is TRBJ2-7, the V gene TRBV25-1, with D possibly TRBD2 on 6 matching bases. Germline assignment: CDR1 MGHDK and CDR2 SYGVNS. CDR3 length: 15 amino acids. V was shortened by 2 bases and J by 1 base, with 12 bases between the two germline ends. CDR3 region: CASSEGVSGSYEQYF. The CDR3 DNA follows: TGTGCCAGCAGTGAAGGGGTTAGCGGTTCCTACGAGCAGTACTTC.

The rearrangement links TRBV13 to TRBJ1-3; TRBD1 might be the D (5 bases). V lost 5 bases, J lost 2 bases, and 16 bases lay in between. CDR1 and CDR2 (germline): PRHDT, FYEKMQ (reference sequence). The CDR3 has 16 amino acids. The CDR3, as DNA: TGTGCCAGCAGCCCCTATAGGGGAAAGGCTGGAAACACCATATATTTT. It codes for CASSPYRGKAGNTIYF.

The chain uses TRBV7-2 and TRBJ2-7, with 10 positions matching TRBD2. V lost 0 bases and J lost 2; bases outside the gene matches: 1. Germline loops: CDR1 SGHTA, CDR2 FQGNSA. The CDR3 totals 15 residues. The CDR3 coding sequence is TGTGCCAGCAGCTTAGCTAGCGGGGGGACCTACGAGCAGTACTTC. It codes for CASSLASGGTYEQYF.

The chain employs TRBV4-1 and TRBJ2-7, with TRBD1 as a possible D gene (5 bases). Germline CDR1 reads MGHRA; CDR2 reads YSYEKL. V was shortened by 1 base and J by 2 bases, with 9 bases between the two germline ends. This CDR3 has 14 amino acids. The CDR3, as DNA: TGCGCCAGCAGCCAAGTGGCGGACACCTACGAGCAGTACTTC. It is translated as CASSQVADTYEQYF.

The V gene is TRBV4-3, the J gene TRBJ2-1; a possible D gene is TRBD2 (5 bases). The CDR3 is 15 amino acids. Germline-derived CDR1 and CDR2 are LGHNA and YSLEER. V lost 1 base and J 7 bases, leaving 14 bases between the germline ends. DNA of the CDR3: TGCGCCAGCAGCCAAGTGCCCGGGGTCGGTAATGAGCAGTTCTTC. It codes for CASSQVPGVGNEQFF.

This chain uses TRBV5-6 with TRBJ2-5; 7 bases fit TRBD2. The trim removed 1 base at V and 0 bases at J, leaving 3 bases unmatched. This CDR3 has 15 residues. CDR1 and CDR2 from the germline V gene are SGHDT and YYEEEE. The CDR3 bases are TGTGCCAGCAGCTTGAGCGGGGTCTACCAAGAGACCCAGTACTTC. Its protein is CASSLSGVYQETQYF. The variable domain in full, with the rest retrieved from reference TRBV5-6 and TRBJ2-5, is DAGVTQSPTHLIKTRGQQVTLRCSPKSGHDTVSWYQQALGQGPQFIFQYYEEEERQRGNFPDRFSGHQFPNYSSELNVNALLLGDSALYLCASSLSGVYQETQYFGPGTRLLVL.

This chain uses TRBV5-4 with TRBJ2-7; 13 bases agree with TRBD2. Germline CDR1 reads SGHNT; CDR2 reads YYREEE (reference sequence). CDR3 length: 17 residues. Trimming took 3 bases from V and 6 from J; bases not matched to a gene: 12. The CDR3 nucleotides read TGTGCCAGCAGCTCTGGACTAGCGGGAGTTTTATACGTCGAGCAGTACTTC. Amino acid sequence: CASSSGLAGVLYVEQYF.

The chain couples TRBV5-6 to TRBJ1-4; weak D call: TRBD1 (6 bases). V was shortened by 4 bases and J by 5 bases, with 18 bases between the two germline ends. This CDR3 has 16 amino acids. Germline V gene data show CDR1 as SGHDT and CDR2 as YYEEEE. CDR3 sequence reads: CASSLAQGQANEKLFF. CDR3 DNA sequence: TGTGCCAGCAGCCTAGCACAGGGACAAGCGAATGAAAAACTGTTTTTT.

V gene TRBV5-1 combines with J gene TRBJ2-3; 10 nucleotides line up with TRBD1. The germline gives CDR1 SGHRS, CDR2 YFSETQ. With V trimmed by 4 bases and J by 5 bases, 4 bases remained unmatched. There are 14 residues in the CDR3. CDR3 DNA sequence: TGCGCCAGCAGCATCGGACAGGGGGGAGATACGCAGTATTTT. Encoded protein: CASSIGQGGDTQYF.

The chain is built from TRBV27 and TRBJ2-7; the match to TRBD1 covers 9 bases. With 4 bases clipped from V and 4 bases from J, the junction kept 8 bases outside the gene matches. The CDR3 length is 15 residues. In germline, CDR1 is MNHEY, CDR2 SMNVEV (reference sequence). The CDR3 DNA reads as TGTGCCAGCAGTTCACGGGGGACAGGGTTATACGAGCAGTACTTC. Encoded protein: CASSSRGTGLYEQYF.

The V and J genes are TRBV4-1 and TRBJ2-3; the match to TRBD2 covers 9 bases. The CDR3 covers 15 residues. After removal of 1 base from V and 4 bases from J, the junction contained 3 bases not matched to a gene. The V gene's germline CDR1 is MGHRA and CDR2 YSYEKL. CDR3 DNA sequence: TGCGCCAGCAGCCAAGGACTAGCGGTCCCAGATACGCAGTATTTT. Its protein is CASSQGLAVPDTQYF.

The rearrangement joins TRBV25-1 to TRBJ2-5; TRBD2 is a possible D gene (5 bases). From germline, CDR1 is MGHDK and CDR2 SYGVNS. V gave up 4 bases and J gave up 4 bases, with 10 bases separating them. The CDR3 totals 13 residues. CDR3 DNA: TGTGCCAGCAGTGCCGGGGATGCAGAGACCCAGTACTTC. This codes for CASSAGDAETQYF. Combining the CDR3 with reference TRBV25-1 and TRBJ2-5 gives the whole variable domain EADIYQTPRYLVIGTGKKITLECSQTMGHDKMYWYQQDPGMELHLIHYSYGVNSTEKGDLSSESTVSRIRTEHFPLTLESARPSHTSQYLCASSAGDAETQYFGPGTRLLVL.

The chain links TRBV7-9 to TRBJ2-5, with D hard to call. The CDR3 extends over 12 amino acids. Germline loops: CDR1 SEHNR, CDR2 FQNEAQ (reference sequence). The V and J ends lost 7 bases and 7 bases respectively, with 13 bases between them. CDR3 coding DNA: TGTGCCAGCACTATAGGCCCGGGGACCCAGTACTTC. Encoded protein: CASTIGPGTQYF.

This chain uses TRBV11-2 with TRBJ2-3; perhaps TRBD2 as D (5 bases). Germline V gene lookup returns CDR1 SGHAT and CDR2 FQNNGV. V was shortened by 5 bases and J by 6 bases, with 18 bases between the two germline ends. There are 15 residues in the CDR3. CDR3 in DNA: TGTGCCAGCAGCAAACAAGGGAGAGCCGGGGATACGCAGTATTTT. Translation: CASSKQGRAGDTQYF.

The CDR3 DNA follows: TGTGCCATCGGGACTGCTTCCTACGAGCAGTACTTC. It yields the protein CAIGTASYEQYF. This chain connects TRBV10-3 to TRBJ2-7, with a tentative D call TRBD2 (6 bases). V shed 8 bases and J shed 1 base, with 9 bases lying between them. The germline V gene has CDR1 ENHRY and CDR2 SYGVKD. There are 12 residues in the CDR3.

This CDR3 reads CASSESPGFNTEAFF. Here the CDR3 DNA reads TGCGCCAGCAGTGAGTCACCAGGATTTAACACTGAAGCTTTCTTT. This chain connects TRBV10-1 to TRBJ1-1; D gene ambiguous. The germline gives CDR1 WNHNN, CDR2 SYGVQD (reference sequence). CDR3 size: 15 residues. The ends were cut back, 0 bases at V and 2 bases at J, with 10 bases in the middle.

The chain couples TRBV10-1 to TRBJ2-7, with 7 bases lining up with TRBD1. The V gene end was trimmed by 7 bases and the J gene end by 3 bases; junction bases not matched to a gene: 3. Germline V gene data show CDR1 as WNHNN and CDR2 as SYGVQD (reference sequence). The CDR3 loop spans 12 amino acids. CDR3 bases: TGCGCCAGCATGAGGGGGCACTACGAGCAGTACTTC. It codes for CASMRGHYEQYF.

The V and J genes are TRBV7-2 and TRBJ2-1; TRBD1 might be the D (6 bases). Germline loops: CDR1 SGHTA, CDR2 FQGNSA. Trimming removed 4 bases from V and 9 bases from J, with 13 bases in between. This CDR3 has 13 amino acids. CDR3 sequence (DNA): TGTGCCAGCAGCTGGGGGCTAGAGGGTGAGCAGTTCTTC. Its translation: CASSWGLEGEQFF.